This passage covers 18 T cell receptor beta chains from one sample sequenced in a study of CD8 T cells in ankylosing spondylitis (TCRdb year 2017). What the work shows at the level of the full study, not this receptor alone: Blood from ankylosing spondylitis patients appeared to be characterized by a TCR beta motif made up of several highly homologous amino acid variants.

The library was generated by 5' RACE. Sequenced on an Illumina HiSeq 2500. TCRdb itself trimmed the public reads at Q25 with fastp, ran MiXCR and retained productive beta chains. Records with the same CDR3 protein are collapsed into one entry carrying the most frequent genes and DNA. The sample contains about 90,000 distinct CDR3 sequences, more than 8.5% of them found a single time. The ten largest clones add up to approximately 30% of the sample. These receptors have no known antigen. The sample comprised blood, either unsorted or a sorted T cell fraction (not recorded which). The receptor set was obtained from a male donor with ankylosing spondylitis.

This clonotype was counted many times. The V gene is TRBV13, the J gene TRBJ2-2; D is ambiguous. Trimming pared 3 bases from V and 6 bases from J, leaving 5 bases between. The CDR3 sequence is 12 residues long. Germline V gene lookup returns CDR1 PRHDT and CDR2 FYEKMQ (reference sequence). The chain's CDR3 is CASSFGSGELFF. The DNA of the CDR3 is TGTGCCAGCAGCTTTGGATCCGGGGAGCTGTTTTTT.

As concerns this clonotype: A single base separates this from a much larger clone, so it may be a read error. The chain is built from TRBV5-6 and TRBJ2-1, with D perhaps matching TRBD1 or TRBD2 (5 bases each). CDR3 size: 15 residues. Germline-derived CDR1 and CDR2 are SGHDT and YYEEEE. V was shortened by 4 bases and J by 2 bases, with 13 bases between the two germline ends. The CDR3 here is CASSPGLGTYNEQFF. CDR3 DNA sequence: TGTGCCAGCAGCCCGGGGCTGGGAACCTACAATGAGCAGTTCTTC.

The CDR3 protein is CASSLVPALNEQFF. The CDR3 DNA sequence: TGTGCCAGCAGTTTAGTCCCCGCCTTAAATGAGCAGTTCTTC. The J gene is TRBJ2-1, the V gene TRBV12-3 or TRBV12-4, with D unresolved. The CDR3 sequence is 14 residues long. Deletions cut 1 base from V and 7 bases from J, with 11 bases between.

This rearrangement joins TRBV20-1 to TRBJ1-5; D is unresolved. Germline V CDR1 and CDR2: DFQATT, SNEGSKA (reference sequence). Between the trimmed V and J ends, which lost 0 bases and 2 bases, there was a span of 8 bases. This CDR3 has 14 amino acids. In DNA, the CDR3 is TGCAGTGCTAGAGAAGGACCTCGCAATCAGCCCCAGCATTTT. Its protein is CSAREGPRNQPQHF.

This chain joins TRBV27 and TRBJ1-1; 11 nucleotides match TRBD1. Germline assignment: CDR1 MNHEY and CDR2 SMNVEV (reference sequence). The J segment lost 7 bases and the V segment lost 5 bases, leaving 3 bases of the junction unmatched. The CDR3 length is 13 residues. The CDR3 DNA is TGTGCCAGCAGTGGACAGGGGGCGTTTGAAGCTTTCTTT. It yields the protein CASSGQGAFEAFF.

The chain carries TRBV2 and TRBJ1-5; 10 positions agree with TRBD1. The V and J ends lost 6 bases and 7 bases, in that order; junction bases with no gene match: 6. The CDR3 runs to 14 residues. Germline V gene sequence: CDR1 SNHLY, CDR2 FYNNEI. CDR3 amino acids: CASRTGGHQQPQHF. CDR3 DNA sequence: TGTGCCAGCAGGACAGGGGGCCACCAACAGCCCCAGCATTTT.

There are many counts of this clonotype. This chain links TRBV12-3 or TRBV12-4 with TRBJ2-1; 7 nucleotides align to TRBD2. V lost 7 bases to trimming and J lost 4 bases; unmatched junction nucleotides: 10. CDR3 length: 15 residues. As DNA, the CDR3 is TGTGCCAGCACCTTCGGGGATAGCGGGTACAATGAGCAGTTCTTC. Amino acids: CASTFGDSGYNEQFF.

This clonotype was seen a handful of times. The chain employs TRBV15 and TRBJ2-6, with D perhaps matching TRBD1 (6 bases). Germline CDR1 reads LNHNV; CDR2 reads YYDKDF (reference sequence). The CDR3 has 16 amino acids. V was pared by 3 bases and J by 1 base, with 10 bases between. CDR3 coding DNA: TGTGCCACCAGCAGCTCCGGACAGTCTGGGGCCAACGTCCTGACTTTC. It is translated as CATSSSGQSGANVLTF.

In this sample, this clonotype turned up a few times. The chain joins TRBV29-1 to TRBJ1-1; TRBD1 might be the D (6 bases). This CDR3 region has 12 residues. Per germline, CDR1 SQVTM and CDR2 ANQGSEA. V gave up 6 bases and J gave up 4 bases, with 12 bases separating them. CDR3 in DNA: TGCAGCGTGCGGACAGTGACCACTGAAGCTTTCTTT. Translated, it gives CSVRTVTTEAFF.

Many counts were recorded for this clonotype. The rearrangement links TRBV27 to TRBJ2-1; 10 bases match TRBD1. The CDR3 has 14 amino acids. V shed 6 bases, J shed 5 bases, and the junction held 4 bases outside the gene matches. CDR1 is MNHEY and CDR2 is SMNVEV in the germline V gene (reference sequence). CDR3 loop: CASRTGGVNNEQFF. The CDR3 nucleotides read TGTGCCAGCAGGACAGGGGGCGTAAACAATGAGCAGTTCTTC.

Remarks on this clonotype: Just one base apart from a much larger clone, this may be a read error. The gene calls are TRBV9 and TRBJ2-3, with 9 bases fitting TRBD2. Trimming removed 0 bases from V and 4 bases from J; junction bases left unmatched: 6. The CDR3 sequence is 16 residues long. Germline assignment: CDR1 SGDLS and CDR2 YYNGEE. The CDR3 loop is CASSVEAAGGPDTQYF. CDR3 nucleotides: TGTGCCAGCAGCGTAGAGGCAGCGGGAGGTCCAGATACGCAGTATTTT. The variable domain in full, completed from reference TRBV9 and TRBJ2-3, reads DSGVTQTPKHLITATGQRVTLRCSPRSGDLSVYWYQQSLDQGLQFLIQYYNGEERAKGNILERFSAQQFPDLHSELNLSSLELGDSALYFCASSVEAAGGPDTQYFGPGTRLTVL.

This chain connects TRBV4-1 to TRBJ1-2, with a weak D call TRBD1 (6 bases). The CDR3 totals 17 residues. Deletions cut 4 bases from V and 0 bases from J, with 18 bases between. Germline loops: CDR1 MGHRA, CDR2 YSYEKL. CDR3 sequence reads: CASSPGGGTAANYGYTF. CDR3 DNA sequence: TGCGCCAGCAGCCCTGGGGGGGGCACAGCAGCTAACTATGGCTACACCTTC.

This rearrangement joins TRBV7-9 to TRBJ2-1, with 8 bases identical to TRBD2. V gave up 5 bases and J gave up 4 bases; unmatched junction bases: 4. The CDR3 is made up of 14 amino acids. In germline, CDR1 is SEHNR, CDR2 FQNEAQ (reference sequence). CDR3 sequence: CASSTGGPYNEQFF. CDR3 in DNA: TGTGCCAGCAGCACGGGAGGGCCGTACAATGAGCAGTTCTTC.

In this sample, this clonotype turned up many times. The chain combines TRBV18 with TRBJ2-7; D might be TRBD2 (5 bases). In germline, CDR1 is KGHSH, CDR2 LQKENI. The CDR3 has 15 residues. Trimming shortened V by 3 bases and J by 4 bases, and 16 bases separated the two germline ends. CDR3 in amino acids: CASSPRDGLEYEQYF. DNA of the CDR3: TGTGCCAGCTCACCCCGAGACGGACTCGAGTACGAGCAGTACTTC.

This clonotype showed up many times. The chain joins TRBV24-1 to TRBJ2-5; maybe TRBD2 (5 bases). CDR1 and CDR2 (germline): KGHDR, SFDVKD. V was cut by 4 bases and J by 2 bases, with 16 bases left in between. There are 16 residues in the CDR3. CDR3 sequence (DNA): TGTGCCACCAGTGACCCTGGAGAGGGCGAGCAAGAGACCCAGTACTTC. It yields the protein CATSDPGEGEQETQYF.

This clonotype has ten or more counts. The rearrangement uses TRBV7-9 and TRBJ2-1; TRBD2 matches 11 bases. The CDR3 length is 15 residues. From germline, CDR1 is SEHNR and CDR2 FQNEAQ (reference sequence). V was pared by 5 bases and J by 5 bases, with 5 bases of the junction left unmatched. CDR3 DNA: TGTGCCAGCAGCCCCTTGACTAGCGGGAACAATGAGCAGTTCTTC. Its protein product is CASSPLTSGNNEQFF.

This clonotype was recorded a few times. The chain carries TRBV3-1 and TRBJ2-1; TRBD2 might be the D (5 bases). The CDR3 loop spans 13 amino acids. V was shortened by 0 bases and J by 12 bases, with 12 bases between the two germline ends. Germline CDR1 reads LGHDT; CDR2 reads YNNKEL (reference sequence). CDR3: CASSQDGGGGQFF. The CDR3 bases are TGTGCCAGCAGCCAAGATGGCGGAGGCGGGCAGTTCTTC.

The chain has TRBV19 and TRBJ2-4, with 9 bases lining up with TRBD1. Trimming at V came to 5 bases and at J to 0 bases, leaving 11 bases not matched to a gene. Looked up from germline, CDR1 is LNHDA and CDR2 is SQIVND (reference sequence). The CDR3 is made up of 18 amino acids. The CDR3 DNA is TGTGCCAGTAGTCCCGTGGGGAGACAGGGGGAAGCCAAAAACATTCAGTACTTC. This sequence encodes CASSPVGRQGEAKNIQYF.